This T cell receptor beta chain is from a study of T cell responses to AZD1222 COVID-19 vaccine. Study-level findings and limits: There were mostly white British donors and more females than males, and clonal diversity was possibly underestimated.

Of note for this clone: Its antigen is currently unknown.

The repertoire was sequenced with immunoSEQ multiplex PCR; TCRdb's copy has only in-frame clones and lacks some. This repertoire shows about 130,000 clones, roughly nine tenths found once; its top ten account for 1.5% to 2%. The sequence derives from an adult in good health. The input for sequencing was peripheral blood, taken on day 0 of AZD1222 vaccination.

The CDR3 is CASRKGTGRTGANVLTF. The CDR3 DNA reads as TGTGCCAGCAGAAAAGGGACAGGGCGCACTGGGGCCAACGTCCTGACTTTC. The chain has TRBV5-4 and TRBJ2-6; 9 nucleotides agree with TRBD1. CDR1 and CDR2 (germline): SGHNT, YYREEE (reference sequence). The CDR3 consists of 17 residues. V was pared by 5 bases and J by 2 bases, with 8 bases of the junction left unmatched. The entire variable domain, with the rest obtained from reference TRBV5-4 and TRBJ2-6, is as follows: ETGVTQSPTHLIKTRGQQVTLRCSSQSGHNTVSWYQQALGQGPQFIFQYYREEENGRGNFPPRFSGLQFPNYSSELNVNALELDDSALYLCASRKGTGRTGANVLTFGAGSRLTVL.